This T cell receptor beta chain was obtained from a study of long-term antiretroviral therapy in people with HIV. Notes on the study in general: HIV repertoires spanned tighter CDR3 length ranges than controls did. Transplant donor controls retained higher diversity, though diversity increased after ART.

Running of the v3.0 immunoSEQ assay took place at survey level. This table comes from immunoSEQ multiplex PCR, and its TCRdb copy is limited to in-frame clones, with some not included. The sample lists tens of thousands of clones, approximately 85% occurring once. This CDR3 region has 13 residues. The germline V gene has CDR1 LNHDA and CDR2 SQIVND (reference sequence). With 2 bases clipped from V and 9 bases from J, the junction kept 4 bases outside the gene matches. Remarks on this clone: Its antigen is unknown.

This clonotype was sampled from a young man with HIV. J is TRBJ2-3 and V is TRBV19; 8 bases line up with TRBD1. This material consisted of unsorted PBMCs, taken 0.8 years before starting antiretroviral therapy. The CDR3 loop reads CASSITTGETQYF. In nucleotides, the CDR3 is TGTGCCAGTAGTATAACGACAGGGGAAACGCAGTATTTT.